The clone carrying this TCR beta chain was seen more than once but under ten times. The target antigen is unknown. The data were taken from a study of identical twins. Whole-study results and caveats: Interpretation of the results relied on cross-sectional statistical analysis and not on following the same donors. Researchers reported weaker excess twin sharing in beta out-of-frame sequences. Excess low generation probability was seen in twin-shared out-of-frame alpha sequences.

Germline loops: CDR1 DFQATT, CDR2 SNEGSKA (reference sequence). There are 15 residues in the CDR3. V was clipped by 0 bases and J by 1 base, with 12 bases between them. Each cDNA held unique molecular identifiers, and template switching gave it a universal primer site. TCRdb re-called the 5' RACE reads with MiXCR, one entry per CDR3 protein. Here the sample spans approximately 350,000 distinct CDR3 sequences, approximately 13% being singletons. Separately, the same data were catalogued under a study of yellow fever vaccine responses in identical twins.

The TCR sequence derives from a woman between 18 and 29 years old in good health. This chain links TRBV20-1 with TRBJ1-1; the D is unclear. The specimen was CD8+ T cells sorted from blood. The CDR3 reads CSARDPIITNTEAFF. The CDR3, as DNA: TGCAGTGCTAGAGATCCTATAATTACGAACACTGAAGCTTTCTTT.